A selection of T cell receptor beta chains follows, all from one sample in a study of shared clonotypes between healthy human individuals. Measured with immunoSEQ multiplex PCR; TCRdb has only the in-frame clones, and not every one. The sample consists of hundreds of thousands of clones, around 96% of them appearing once. The sequencing input was naive CD8+ T cells sorted from blood. The receptors originated from a woman in her 30s in good health. CDR3s include the opening cysteine and the closing phenylalanine or tryptophan. A D gene is named only where the DNA matches it firmly. Clone size is given for some rows only: seen once, a few or many times, or a class if the clone is expanded.

TRBJ2-6	TRBV18	.	.	TGTGCCAGCCCCGACGAGACTTCTGGGGCCAACGTCCTGACTTTC	CASPDETSGANVLTF
TRBJ2-5	TRBV29-1	.	.	TGCAGCGTTGAAGGGGGGCAGATGGATGGGAAACAAGAGACCCAGTACTTC	CSVEGGQMDGKQETQYF
TRBJ2-5	TRBV10-3	.	TRBD1	TGTGCCATCAGTGACGCGAACAGGGGCAGAAGGTCCAAGACCCAGTACTTC	CAISDANRGRRSKTQYF
TRBJ2-7	TRBV30	.	.	TGTGCCTGGAGTGTAGATCCAGGCTACGAGCAGTACTTC	CAWSVDPGYEQYF
TRBJ1-2	TRBV6-5	.	.	TGTGCCAGCAGTTACGCCAACAGGGACTATGGCTACACCTTC	CASSYANRDYGYTF
TRBJ2-1	TRBV14	.	TRBD2	TGTGCCAGCAGCCCCCGGGACTACTCCTACAATGAGCAGTTCTTC	CASSPRDYSYNEQFF
TRBJ2-1	TRBV28	.	.	TGTGCCAGCAGTTTACCGCAATTTCATGAGCAGTTCTTC	CASSLPQFHEQFF
TRBJ1-1	TRBV6-6	.	TRBD1	TGTGCCAGCAGTTTATGGACAGGGGGCGGTACTGAAGCTTTCTTT	CASSLWTGGGTEAFF
TRBJ1-1	TRBV9	.	.	TGTGCCAGCAGCGGTCGGGTGGACGGGCCCTCTGAAGCTTTCTTT	CASSGRVDGPSEAFF
TRBJ1-4	TRBV10-2	.	TRBD1	TGCGCCAGCAGGGGACAGGGTCAATTCCTTCATGAAAAACTGTTTTTT	CASRGQGQFLHEKLFF
TRBJ2-1	TRBV19	.	TRBD2	TGTGCCAGTAGTACTAGCGGGAGGGGCTCCTACAATGAGCAGTTCTTC	CASSTSGRGSYNEQFF
TRBJ1-1	TRBV25-1	once	TRBD1	TGTGCCAGCAGTGGGCAGGGGGCCCGAGAAGCTTTCTTT	CASSGQGAREAFF
TRBJ2-1	TRBV28	.	.	TGTGCCAGCACCCACCCGTTGGCAGGGGACCGCAATGAGCAGTTCTTC	CASTHPLAGDRNEQFF
TRBJ1-2	TRBV13	.	.	TGTGCCAGCAGCTTAGGCTACAGCGGAGCCACTAACTATGGCTACACCTTC	CASSLGYSGATNYGYTF
TRBJ2-7	TRBV6-5	.	.	TGTGCCAGCAGTTACTCGACCGCCTACGAGCAGTACTTC	CASSYSTAYEQYF
TRBJ2-5	TRBV11-2	.	.	TGTGCCAGCAGCTTAGATATGAGGGGACAAGAGACCCAGTACTTC	CASSLDMRGQETQYF
TRBJ2-7	TRBV5-5	.	.	TGTGCCAGCAGCTTGGAGGGGGGACTGAATTCCTACGAGCAGTACTTC	CASSLEGGLNSYEQYF
TRBJ2-2	TRBV10-3	.	.	TGTGCCATCAGTGGGATTACCGGGACGGACACCGGGGAGCTGTTTTTT	CAISGITGTDTGELFF
TRBJ2-7	TRBV15	.	.	TGTGCCACCGGACCTGATGGCGAGCAGTACTTC	CATGPDGEQYF
TRBJ2-1	TRBV27	once	.	TGTGCCAGCAGTATAACCCCTAATCGGGCCTATGAGCAGTTCTTC	CASSITPNRAYEQFF
TRBJ2-2	TRBV28	.	TRBD1	TGTGCCAGCAGCCTAGATACAGGGGCGAACACCGGGGAGCTGTTTTTT	CASSLDTGANTGELFF
TRBJ2-7	TRBV27	.	.	TGTGCCAGCAGTTTGGGACTCGATTACGAGCAGTACTTC	CASSLGLDYEQYF
TRBJ2-1	TRBV19	.	.	TGTGCCAGTAGTAGCGGATTTAGCTCCTACAATGAGCAGTTCTTC	CASSSGFSSYNEQFF
TRBJ2-3	TRBV25-1	.	TRBD2	TGTGCCAGCAGCTTAGCGGGGGGCACAGATACGCAGTATTTT	CASSLAGGTDTQYF
TRBJ2-7	TRBV4-1	.	TRBD2	TGCGCCAGCAGCCGACGTAGACTAGCGGGAGGGCCGAACCCGCCCCACGAGCAGTACTTC	CASSRRRLAGGPNPPHEQYF
TRBJ1-2	TRBV28	.	TRBD1	TGTGCCAGCATTATGGGGGGACAGCACTATGGCTACACCTTC	CASIMGGQHYGYTF
TRBJ2-1	TRBV4-2	.	.	TGTGCCAGCAGCCAAGAGGACTTCGTTGAGCAGTTCTTC	CASSQEDFVEQFF
TRBJ2-7	TRBV7-8	.	TRBD2	TGTGCCAGCAGCTTGGGACTAGCGGACTCCTACGAGCAGTACTTC	CASSLGLADSYEQYF
TRBJ2-7	TRBV6-1	.	.	TGTGCCAGCAGTGAAAGTTCCGGTTTCGACTACGAGCAGTACTTC	CASSESSGFDYEQYF
TRBJ2-7	TRBV21-1	.	.	TGTGCCAGCAGCAAAGTCGGTGGGCAGGGAGGCCCGGGCGGCGAGCAGTACTTC	CASSKVGGQGGPGGEQYF
TRBJ2-5	TRBV5-1	.	.	TGCGCCAGCAGCACTCGACAGTACCAAGAGACCCAGTACTTC	CASSTRQYQETQYF
TRBJ1-3	TRBV5-8	.	.	TGTGCCAGCAGCGACACCCAGGCCGCCTCTGGAAACACCATATATTTT	CASSDTQAASGNTIYF
TRBJ2-7	TRBV9	.	TRBD1	TGTGCCAGCAGCCCCTCAGGACAGGCGACCTACGAGCAGTACTTC	CASSPSGQATYEQYF
TRBJ1-2	TRBV7-9	.	TRBD1	TGTGCCAGCAGCCCCACGACGGGACAGGGGGCCTATGGCTACACCTTC	CASSPTTGQGAYGYTF
TRBJ1-5	TRBV2	.	.	TGTGCCAGCAGCTGGACAGAGAACAATCAGCCCCAGCATTTT	CASSWTENNQPQHF
TRBJ1-1	TRBV18	.	.	TGTGCCAGCTCACGTCCCAAGACAGGTTTTCCGAACACTGAAGCTTTCTTT	CASSRPKTGFPNTEAFF
TRBJ1-1	TRBV27	.	.	TGTGCCAGCAGTTTAAGCCCCTTAACTGAAGCTTTCTTT	CASSLSPLTEAFF
TRBJ2-7	TRBV19	few	.	TGTGCCAGTAGTTTCGGGACTGGCTACGAGCAGTACTTC	CASSFGTGYEQYF
TRBJ2-7	TRBV13	.	.	TGTGCCAGCAGCTCCCATCCCTACGAGCAGTACTTC	CASSSHPYEQYF
TRBJ1-2	TRBV27	.	.	TGTGCCAGCAGTCCCCAAGGGAACTATGGCTACACCTTC	CASSPQGNYGYTF
TRBJ1-1	TRBV28	.	TRBD1	TGTGCCAGCAGTTTCATAAACAGGGGGCAGAACACTGAAGCTTTCTTT	CASSFINRGQNTEAFF